This TCR beta chain appears in the sequencing data of a study of neoadjuvant anti-PD-1 for oral cavity cancer. Study-wide results and limits: Only a few patients per response group were TCR-analyzed; validation needed. Higher pretreatment Treg/Th17 ratios tracked higher pretreatment blood clonality.

Assay used: immunoSEQ multiplex PCR; TCRdb lists only in-frame clones, some missing. The data show over 11,000 clones, with roughly 74% seen just once and under 3% held by the top ten. Concerning this clone itself: Its antigen is unidentified.

The TCR comes from a person between 35 and 79 years old with oral cavity squamous cell carcinoma. The input for sequencing was PBMCs, taken before nivolumab (anti-PD-1) treatment.

The CDR3 DNA follows: TGTGCCAGCAGTTACGGACAGGGGGCGGGAGAGACCCAGTACTTC. Translated, it gives CASSYGQGAGETQYF. This sequence joins TRBV6-5 and TRBJ2-5; the match to TRBD1 covers 11 bases. Germline V CDR1 and CDR2: MNHEY, SVGAGI. The CDR3 loop spans 15 amino acids. The V gene end was trimmed by 2 bases and the J gene end by 4 bases; junction bases not matched to a gene: 3.